This T cell receptor (beta chain) was documented in a study of molecular identifiers for immune sequencing clone quantification. Study-wide results and limits: Spiked Jurkat TCR RNA equivalent to one cell was reportedly detectable in around 980,000 naive cells. Clones carrying above 20 RNA copies accounted for over 97% of effector molecules, under 1% in naive cells.

Generation of bulk TCR libraries relied on previously described methods and listed TCR primers. One entry per CDR3 protein results from TCRdb running MiXCR on the PCR reads. Altogether about 320,000 distinct CDR3 sequences are present, over 20% being singletons, with the ten largest covering about 0.74%. As concerns this clonotype: Its antigen is currently unknown.

Naive CD8 T cells were picked out by sorting for CD8+CD4-CCR7+CD45RA+. Sequencing was done on a sample of naive CD8+ T cells from blood, with Jurkat cell RNA spiked in. The subset: FACS-sorted CD8+CD4-CCR7+CD45RA+ naive T cells. This TCR was recovered from a human donor in good health. Some libraries in this study had Jurkat cell RNA spiked in.

CDR3: CASKPGLAAPKGIETQYF. CDR3 sequence (DNA): TGTGCCAGCAAGCCGGGACTAGCGGCCCCCAAGGGGATAGAGACCCAGTACTTC. V and J are TRBV12-3 or TRBV12-4 and TRBJ2-5; TRBD2 aligns across 11 bases. The CDR3 is 18 amino acids. The ends lost 7 bases at V and 4 bases at J; junction bases unmatched: 17.